The next 26 T cell receptor beta chains were all read from a single sample in a study of T-cell reconstitution after alpha-beta-depleted transplantation in children. Antigens of these TCRs are unknown. Points from the study as a whole: Diversity and T-cell counts at one year after transplant derived mostly from new T cells.

The library targeted TCRbeta and was prepared with unique molecular identifiers. Using its own MiXCR run on the PCR reads, TCRdb lists one record per CDR3 protein. The sample includes 250,000 to 300,000 distinct CDR3 sequences, almost 8% seen only once; the top ten take about 8.2%. The sequenced sample was peripheral blood, obtained 360 days after TCRalphabeta/CD19-depleted stem cell transplant. The origin of the receptors is a female patient aged 2-15 years who had a stem cell transplant for Fanconi anemia, so the T cells may come from the graft donor.

The rearrangement uses TRBV3-1 and TRBJ2-4; D gene ambiguous. The V gene lost 0 bases and the J gene lost 6 bases, with 6 bases spanning the gap. This CDR3 comprises 13 residues. Germline V gene lookup returns CDR1 LGHDT and CDR2 YNNKEL (reference sequence). For the CDR3, the DNA is TGTGCCAGCAGCCAAGAACCCACAAACATTCAGTACTTC. Amino acid sequence: CASSQEPTNIQYF.

This chain joins TRBV27 and TRBJ2-2; tentatively, D is TRBD1 or TRBD2 (5 bases each). Germline V gene lookup returns CDR1 MNHEY and CDR2 SMNVEV (reference sequence). This CDR3 is 16 amino acids long. Between the trimmed V and J ends, which lost 3 bases and 6 bases, there was a span of 17 bases. The CDR3 is CASSLLVGVESGELFF. The CDR3 DNA is TGTGCCAGCAGTTTGCTAGTGGGGGTGGAATCCGGGGAGCTGTTTTTT.

This clonotype was picked up many times. The J gene is TRBJ1-2, the V gene TRBV3-1, with TRBD1 as a possible D gene (5 bases). Trimming cost V 1 base and J 9 bases, with 18 bases left between them. The CDR3 is 15 residues long. Germline lookup yields CDR1 LGHDT and CDR2 YNNKEL (reference sequence). CDR3 DNA sequence: TGTGCCAGCAGCCAAGCCCGGGACCATCAGTCACGCTACACCTTC. It encodes CASSQARDHQSRYTF.

The V and J genes are TRBV7-6 and TRBJ2-5; D is unresolved. Germline V gene lookup returns CDR1 SGHVS and CDR2 FNYEAQ. Deletions cut 5 bases from V and 2 bases from J, with 15 bases between. The CDR3 is 15 amino acids. This CDR3 is CASSLSGSIQETQYF. DNA for the CDR3: TGTGCCAGCAGCCTCTCGGGCAGCATACAAGAGACCCAGTACTTC.

The V and J genes are TRBV4-3 and TRBJ1-2, with D possibly matching TRBD1 (6 bases). V was trimmed by 0 bases and J by 7 bases, leaving 12 bases between them. Germline V gene data show CDR1 as LGHNA and CDR2 as YSLEER. There are 14 residues in the CDR3. The CDR3 nucleotides are TGCGCCAGCAGCCAAGACTGGGGGGCAAGTGGCTACACCTTC. Protein sequence: CASSQDWGASGYTF.

This clonotype was recorded at least ten times. The chain has TRBV6-2 or TRBV6-3 and TRBJ2-5, with D tentatively TRBD2 (6 bases). Germline V CDR1 and CDR2: MNHEY, SVGEGT. The CDR3 has 14 amino acids. Trimming took 0 bases from V and 5 from J, leaving 10 bases between them. The CDR3 nucleotides are TGTGCCAGCAGTTACTCGATGGCGGGGGAGACCCAGTACTTC. It yields the protein CASSYSMAGETQYF.

The chain joins TRBV6-1 to TRBJ2-2; possibly TRBD1 for D (5 bases). The CDR3 is 14 residues long. V lost 7 bases and J 4 bases, leaving 13 bases between the germline ends. Germline CDR1 MNHNS, CDR2 SASEGT. CDR3 region: CASTRTTRTGELFF. DNA for the CDR3: TGTGCCAGCACCAGGACAACTCGCACCGGGGAGCTGTTTTTT.

This clonotype was observed at least ten times. This chain joins TRBV6-5 and TRBJ1-5; the D is unclear. V gave up 4 bases and J gave up 2 bases, with 6 bases separating them. The CDR3 loop spans 13 amino acids. Germline-derived CDR1 and CDR2 are MNHEY and SVGAGI. The CDR3 DNA is TGTGCCAGCAGTTCGACACGCAATCAGCCCCAGCATTTT. Its translation is CASSSTRNQPQHF.

This clonotype was counted at least ten times. The chain has TRBV5-1 and TRBJ2-5; no reliable D call. The length of the CDR3 is 15 residues. CDR1 is SGHRS, CDR2 YFSETQ, per germline. V was clipped by 1 base and J by 2 bases, with 12 bases between them. For the CDR3, the DNA is TGCGCCAGCAGCTTGTCAATTCCGGTTCAAGAGACCCAGTACTTC. Translating it yields CASSLSIPVQETQYF.

This clonotype occurred many times. The chain carries TRBV6-5 and TRBJ2-3; TRBD1 matches at 7 bases. Germline CDR1 MNHEY, CDR2 SVGAGI. The CDR3 has 12 amino acids. The V and J ends lost 11 bases and 2 bases, in that order; junction bases with no gene match: 4. The CDR3 sequence is CASGGVTDTQYF. In DNA form, the CDR3 reads TGTGCCTCAGGGGGTGTCACAGATACGCAGTATTTT.

The table lists this clonotype with many counts. The genes are TRBV5-4 and TRBJ2-2; no clear D gene. The CDR3 extends over 16 amino acids. The germline CDR1 and CDR2 sequences are SGHNT and YYREEE (reference sequence). V lost 2 bases to trimming and J lost 2 bases, with 13 bases between them. The CDR3 DNA follows: TGTGCCAGCAGCTTCGTAACTACCGGCAACACCGGGGAGCTGTTTTTT. Protein: CASSFVTTGNTGELFF.

This clonotype occurred many times. The rearrangement uses TRBV20-1 and TRBJ2-4; D tentatively fits TRBD1 or TRBD2 (5 bases each). The CDR3 loop spans 15 amino acids. The V gene's germline CDR1 is DFQATT and CDR2 SNEGSKA (reference sequence). The chain's CDR3 is CSGAGGTSAKNIQYF. DNA of the CDR3: TGCAGCGGGGCTGGGGGAACATCGGCCAAAAACATTCAGTACTTC.

Ten or more counts support this clonotype. V usage is TRBV4-2 and J usage is TRBJ2-3; 10 bases fit TRBD2. In germline, CDR1 is LGHNA, CDR2 YNFKEQ. The CDR3 sequence is 16 residues long. Germline trimming cut 0 bases from V and 6 bases from J; bases unmatched to any gene: 6. DNA for the CDR3: TGTGCCAGCAGCCAAGAAAGAGCGGGGGGGCGGGATACGCAGTATTTT. Its protein product is CASSQERAGGRDTQYF.

The rearrangement uses TRBV7-9 and TRBJ2-1; no definite D call. The CDR3 spans 15 residues. CDR1 is SEHNR, CDR2 FQNEAQ, per germline (reference sequence). Trimming pared 3 bases from V and 2 bases from J, leaving 11 bases between. CDR3: CASSFPGPPYNEQFF. The DNA for the CDR3 is TGTGCCAGCAGCTTTCCCGGGCCCCCCTACAATGAGCAGTTCTTC.

The rearrangement uses TRBV30 and TRBJ1-1; TRBD1 might be the D (5 bases). This CDR3 is 14 amino acids long. Germline CDR1 reads GTSNPN; CDR2 reads SVGIG (reference sequence). The V gene lost 5 bases and the J gene lost 1 base, with 14 bases spanning the gap. For the CDR3, the DNA is TGTGCCTGGCTGTTTAGACAGAGGAACACTGAAGCTTTCTTT. This translates into CAWLFRQRNTEAFF.

The V and J genes are TRBV28 and TRBJ2-1; D not resolved. The CDR3 totals 12 residues. With 6 bases removed from V and 8 bases from J, the gap between germline ends came to 11 bases. Germline CDR1 is MDHEN and CDR2 is SYDVKM. The CDR3 DNA sequence: TGTGCCAGCAGCTCTCCCCCCTATGAGCAGTTCTTC. Protein product: CASSSPPYEQFF.

About this clonotype: This may be a read error, as it is one base from a much larger clone. V gene TRBV5-5 combines with J gene TRBJ2-7; the D call may be TRBD1 or TRBD2 (5 bases each). V was cut by 4 bases and J by 6 bases, with 14 bases left in between. The CDR3 extends over 13 amino acids. Per germline, CDR1 SGHKS and CDR2 YYEKEE (reference sequence). Here the CDR3 DNA reads TGTGCCAGCAGCCCAACCGGGACGGGCGAGCAGTACTTC. As protein: CASSPTGTGEQYF. The full variable domain, rest sourced from reference TRBV5-5 and TRBJ2-7, is DAGVTQSPTHLIKTRGQQVTLRCSPISGHKSVSWYQQVLGQGPQFIFQYYEKEERGRGNFPDRFSARQFPNYSSELNVNALLLGDSALYLCASSPTGTGEQYFGPGTRLTVT.

Many counts were recorded for this clonotype. The gene calls are TRBV12-3 or TRBV12-4 and TRBJ2-7; D tentatively fits TRBD1 or TRBD2 (6 bases each). The CDR3 is 15 residues long. The ends were cut back, 1 base at V and 0 bases at J, with 10 bases in the middle. The CDR3 DNA reads TGTGCCAGCAGTTTAGGGGGGGCGAGCTCCTACGAGCAGTACTTC. It codes for CASSLGGASSYEQYF.

In this sample, this clonotype turned up many times. The J gene is TRBJ2-1, the V gene TRBV20-1; possibly TRBD1 or TRBD2 for D (5 bases each). The CDR3 sequence is 15 residues long. Germline CDR1 is DFQATT and CDR2 is SNEGSKA (reference sequence). V was cut by 1 base and J by 1 base, with 11 bases left in between. CDR3: CSARGRQRSYNEQFF. CDR3 coding DNA: TGCAGTGCTAGAGGTCGACAGCGGTCCTACAATGAGCAGTTCTTC.

This clonotype was picked up many times. The chain combines TRBV10-1 with TRBJ2-3; D is unresolved. Germline V gene sequence: CDR1 WNHNN, CDR2 SYGVQD (reference sequence). The ends were cut back, 10 bases at V and 2 bases at J, with 13 bases in the middle. CDR3 length: 13 residues. In nucleotides, the CDR3 is TGCGCCACCTCCCAGGTCGACACAGATACGCAGTATTTT. Translated, it gives CATSQVDTDTQYF.

The sample holds many counts of this clonotype. The J gene is TRBJ2-7, the V gene TRBV10-3; TRBD2 agrees at 9 bases. The length of the CDR3 is 14 residues. Germline values: CDR1 ENHRY, CDR2 SYGVKD. V lost 9 bases and J lost 4; bases outside the gene matches: 10. This chain's CDR3 is CAIQGAGGRYEQYF. DNA of the CDR3: TGTGCCATTCAAGGAGCGGGGGGCCGGTACGAGCAGTACTTC.

The chain employs TRBV11-3 and TRBJ2-2, with 10 nucleotides matching TRBD1. Germline loops: CDR1 SGHNT, CDR2 YENEEA. CDR3 length: 16 amino acids. The trim removed 5 bases at V and 7 bases at J, leaving 10 bases unmatched. The CDR3 sequence: CASSPRDRGIGGELFF. DNA of the CDR3: TGTGCCAGCAGCCCCCGGGACAGGGGAATTGGCGGGGAGCTGTTTTTT.

This clonotype was counted at least ten times. This chain uses TRBV9 with TRBJ2-1; possible D gene TRBD2, 7 bases. The CDR3 has 14 residues. Trimming stripped 5 bases from V and 10 bases from J, with 19 bases between. Germline values: CDR1 SGDLS, CDR2 YYNGEE. The CDR3 here is CASSRSGTRNEQFF. The CDR3 DNA reads as TGTGCCAGCAGTAGAAGCGGGACACGCAACGAGCAGTTCTTC. Using reference TRBV9 and TRBJ2-1 for the parts outside the CDR3, the full variable domain is DSGVTQTPKHLITATGQRVTLRCSPRSGDLSVYWYQQSLDQGLQFLIQYYNGEERAKGNILERFSAQQFPDLHSELNLSSLELGDSALYFCASSRSGTRNEQFFGPGTRLTVL.

A few counts support this clonotype. Here the CDR3 DNA reads TGTGCCAGCAGCCCATGGGACGGAACAACAGAGACCCAGTACTTC. It yields the protein CASSPWDGTTETQYF. V gene TRBV9 combines with J gene TRBJ2-5; D could derive from TRBD1 or TRBD2 (5 bases each). The CDR3 is 15 residues long. The V and J ends lost 4 bases and 4 bases respectively, with 17 bases between them. In germline, CDR1 is SGDLS, CDR2 YYNGEE.

With respect to this clonotype: A read error may be the cause here, since a much bigger clone is one base away. The chain links TRBV29-1 to TRBJ1-1, with D unclear. CDR1 is SQVTM and CDR2 is ANQGSEA in the germline V gene. The CDR3 sequence is 14 residues long. For the CDR3, the DNA is TGCAGCGTTGGCAGTCGACTTATGAACACTGAAGCTCTCTTT. This translates into CSVGSRLMNTEALF.

This clonotype was found a few times. The chain combines TRBV12-3 or TRBV12-4 with TRBJ2-7, with D perhaps matching TRBD1 or TRBD2 (6 bases each). Deletions cut 5 bases from V and 1 base from J, with 15 bases between. There are 15 residues in the CDR3. The CDR3 here is CASSRSGGASYEQYF. The CDR3 nucleotides are TGTGCCAGCAGTCGTTCCGGGGGCGCGTCCTACGAGCAGTACTTC.